This T cell receptor beta chain was sequenced during a study of blood T cells in healthy people across ages. This CDR3 has 15 amino acids. V was pared by 7 bases and J by 10 bases, with 12 bases of the junction left unmatched. The germline V gene has CDR1 MDHEN and CDR2 SYDVKM. This clonotype was seen more than once but under ten times. Through a sample-barcoded 5' primer and a J-beta primer mix, a second PCR was run for roughly 7 to 12 cycles. A single record per CDR3 protein comes from TCRdb applying MiXCR to the 5' RACE reads. The data hold about 1.6 million distinct CDR3 sequences, with around 35% observed a single time.

The specimen was blood. This TCR was recovered from a woman younger than 45 in good health. J is TRBJ2-1 and V is TRBV28; 11 bases are shared with TRBD2. The CDR3 DNA reads TGTGCCAGCACTCCCTGGGGTAGCGGGGGGGCAGAGCAGTTCTTC. As protein: CASTPWGSGGAEQFF.